This TCR beta chain originates from a study of beta chain features in type 1 diabetes. Study-level background: Sorted cells from all samples, numbering some 99,000,000, were examined.

Populations obtained by sorting all exceeded 98% purity. General study findings and limits: In patients and controls equally, PCR might favor templates that are shorter.

For this clone: The antigen is not known.

The study reverse transcribed the entire isolated RNA, so it sequenced expressed TCRB transcripts. Clones were read by immunoSEQ multiplex PCR, and TCRdb kept only the in-frame ones, dropping some. This table holds hundreds of thousands of clones, 15% to 17% found once. There are 15 residues in the CDR3. V lost 5 bases and J 6 bases, leaving 19 bases between the germline ends. CDR1 is SGHTA, CDR2 FQGNSA, per germline. This sequence joins TRBV7-2 and TRBJ1-2, with D possibly matching TRBD1 (6 bases). This TCR was sampled from a man between 18 and 29 years old in good health. Input material: naive CD4+ T cells from blood. The CDR3 DNA is TGTGCCAGCAGCGCAACCGGGCCCCGGGGGCATGGCTACACCTTC. Residues: CASSATGPRGHGYTF.